This section outlines one T cell receptor (beta chain) sequence together with its context. The antigen is not known. Both 60 Vbeta primers and 13 Jbeta primers went into the PCR. Measured with immunoSEQ multiplex PCR; TCRdb has only the in-frame clones, and not every one. This sample carries under 110,000 clones, roughly 74% of them seen once, and the ten largest clones take under 2%. The data originate from a study of cytomegalovirus exposure and HLA in healthy donors. Study-level points and caveats: In a later analysis, TCR beta V- and J-gene trimming was associated with a missense DCLRE1C variant. Accurate HLA-A and HLA-B prediction from TCR beta sequences was reported for most subjects. Confirmation in vitro established that a few CMV-associated chains were specific for CMV antigens.

The germline V gene encodes CDR1 SNHLY and CDR2 FYNNEI. CDR3 length: 14 residues. V dropped 6 bases and J dropped 7 bases, with 18 bases sitting between them. Sequenced input: PBMCs. This chain links TRBV2 with TRBJ2-5, with D perhaps TRBD1 (6 bases). The receptor was isolated from a middle-aged woman in good health and CMV-seronegative. The CDR3 coding sequence is TGTGCCAGCAGGGGGACACAGTCCCGAGGGACCCAGTACTTC. This codes for CASRGTQSRGTQYF.